This T cell receptor (beta chain) was observed in a study of blood T cells in healthy people across ages. Study-level points and caveats: Long-lived and aged donors differed, with more naive CD4+ cells and higher diversity in the long-lived.

In its sample, this clonotype was seen a few times. Its target is unknown. A sample-barcoded 5' primer and a J-beta primer mix were used in a second PCR of about 6 to 11 cycles. Each cDNA molecule carried a tag from a template-switch adaptor that contained 12 random nucleotides. Researchers report that each sample yielded at least 3 million CDR3-containing paired-end reads. From the 5' RACE reads, TCRdb called clonotypes with MiXCR, one entry per CDR3 protein. The sample includes about 940,000 distinct CDR3 sequences, approximately 49% of them seen just once. Per germline, CDR1 KGHSH and CDR2 LQKENI. The CDR3 contains 17 residues. The trim removed 0 bases at V and 4 bases at J, leaving 9 bases unmatched.

This receptor was identified in a man aged 25-45 years in good health. Sample: blood. This chain links TRBV18 with TRBJ2-1, with 7 bases fitting TRBD2. The CDR3 nucleotides are TGTGCCAGCTCACCACCAGTTACCGGGGGGTCATACAATGAGCAGTTCTTC. This gives the protein CASSPPVTGGSYNEQFF.